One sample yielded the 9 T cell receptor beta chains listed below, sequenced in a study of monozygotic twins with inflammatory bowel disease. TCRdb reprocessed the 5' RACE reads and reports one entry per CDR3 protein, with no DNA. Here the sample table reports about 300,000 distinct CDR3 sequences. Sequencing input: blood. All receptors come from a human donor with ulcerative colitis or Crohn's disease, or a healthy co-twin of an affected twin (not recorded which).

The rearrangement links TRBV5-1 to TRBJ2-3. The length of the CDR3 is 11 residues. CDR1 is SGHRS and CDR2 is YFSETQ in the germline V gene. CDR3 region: CASGRTDTQYF.

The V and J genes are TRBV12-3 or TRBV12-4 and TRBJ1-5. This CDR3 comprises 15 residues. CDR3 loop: CASSPRSGLGQPQHF.

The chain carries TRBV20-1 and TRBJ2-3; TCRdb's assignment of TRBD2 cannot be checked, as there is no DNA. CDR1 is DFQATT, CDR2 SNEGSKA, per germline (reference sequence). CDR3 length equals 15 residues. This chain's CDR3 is CSANLPGLWRDTQYF.

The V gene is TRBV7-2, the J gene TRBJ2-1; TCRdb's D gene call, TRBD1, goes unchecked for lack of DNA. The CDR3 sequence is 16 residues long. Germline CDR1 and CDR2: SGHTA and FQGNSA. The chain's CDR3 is CASSHFPGQGYNEQFF. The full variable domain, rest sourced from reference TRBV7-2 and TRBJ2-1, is GAGVSQSPSNKVTEKGKDVELRCDPISGHTALYWYRQSLGQGLEFLIYFQGNSAPDKSGLPSDRFSAERTGGSVSTLTIQRTQQEDSAVYLCASSHFPGQGYNEQFFGPGTRLTVL.

CDR3 residues: CASSLTGGNYGYTF. The V gene is TRBV19, the J gene TRBJ1-2; TCRdb indicates TRBD1, and absent DNA this call remains unverified. This CDR3 comprises 14 residues. CDR1 LNHDA and CDR2 SQIVND come from the germline V gene (reference sequence). Full variable domain (remainder filled in from reference TRBV19 and TRBJ1-2): DGGITQSPKYLFRKEGQNVTLSCEQNLNHDAMYWYRQDPGQGLRLIYYSQIVNDFQKGDIAEGYSVSREKKESFPLTVTSAQKNPTAFYLCASSLTGGNYGYTFGSGTRLTVV.

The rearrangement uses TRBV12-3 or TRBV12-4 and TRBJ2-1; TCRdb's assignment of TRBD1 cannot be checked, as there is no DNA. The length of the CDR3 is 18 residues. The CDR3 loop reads CASSLRRTGPTGYNEQFF.

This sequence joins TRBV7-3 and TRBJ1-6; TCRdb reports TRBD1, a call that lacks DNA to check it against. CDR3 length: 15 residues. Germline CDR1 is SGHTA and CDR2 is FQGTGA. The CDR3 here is CASSQSTANNSPLHF.

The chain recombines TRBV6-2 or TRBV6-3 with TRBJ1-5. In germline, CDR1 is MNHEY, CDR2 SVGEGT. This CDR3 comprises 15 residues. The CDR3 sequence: CAIRNGLGGSQPQHF.

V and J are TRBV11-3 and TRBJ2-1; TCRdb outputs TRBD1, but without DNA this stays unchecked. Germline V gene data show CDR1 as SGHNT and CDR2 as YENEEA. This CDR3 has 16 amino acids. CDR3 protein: CASSLISGQGFNEQFF.